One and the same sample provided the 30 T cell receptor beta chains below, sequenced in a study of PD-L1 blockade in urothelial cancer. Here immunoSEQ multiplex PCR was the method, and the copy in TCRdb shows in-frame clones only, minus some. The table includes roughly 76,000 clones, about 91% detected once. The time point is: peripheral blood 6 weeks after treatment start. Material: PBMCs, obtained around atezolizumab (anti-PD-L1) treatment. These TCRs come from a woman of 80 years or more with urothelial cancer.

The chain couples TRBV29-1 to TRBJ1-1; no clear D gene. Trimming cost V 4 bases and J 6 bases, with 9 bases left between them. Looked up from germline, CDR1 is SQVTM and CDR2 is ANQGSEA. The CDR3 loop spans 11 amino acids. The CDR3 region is CSVARAAEAFF. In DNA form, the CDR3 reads TGCAGCGTTGCGAGGGCAGCTGAAGCTTTCTTT.

The CDR3 here is CASSFGQGGSGNTIYF. CDR3 DNA sequence: TGTGCCAGCAGTTTCGGACAGGGAGGCTCTGGAAACACCATATATTTT. This chain links TRBV6-5 with TRBJ1-3; 8 bases are a match to TRBD1. After removal of 4 bases from V and 0 bases from J, the junction contained 5 bases not matched to a gene. The CDR3 runs 16 residues. Per germline, CDR1 MNHEY and CDR2 SVGAGI.

The CDR3 bases are TGTGCCAGCAGCTTAGGACAGGGCTTTGGAAACACCATATATTTT. Translating gives CASSLGQGFGNTIYF. The J gene is TRBJ1-3, the V gene TRBV7-2; TRBD1 aligns across 7 bases. The CDR3 consists of 15 residues. V lost 1 base and J lost 3; bases outside the gene matches: 3. Germline assignment: CDR1 SGHTA and CDR2 FQGNSA.

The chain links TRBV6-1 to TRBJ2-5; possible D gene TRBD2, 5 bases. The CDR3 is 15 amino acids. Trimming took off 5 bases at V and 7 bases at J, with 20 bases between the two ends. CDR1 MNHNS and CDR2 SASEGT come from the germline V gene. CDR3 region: CASSRGEAALGTQYF. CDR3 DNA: TGTGCCAGCAGTCGGGGTGAAGCGGCCCTAGGGACCCAGTACTTC.

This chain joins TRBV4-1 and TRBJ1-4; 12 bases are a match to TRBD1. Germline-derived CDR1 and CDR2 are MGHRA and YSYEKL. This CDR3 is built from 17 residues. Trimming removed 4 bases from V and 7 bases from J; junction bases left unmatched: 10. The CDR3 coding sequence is TGCGCCAGCAGCCCTGGGACAGGGGGCCGTGGAAGTGAAAAACTGTTTTTT. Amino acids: CASSPGTGGRGSEKLFF.

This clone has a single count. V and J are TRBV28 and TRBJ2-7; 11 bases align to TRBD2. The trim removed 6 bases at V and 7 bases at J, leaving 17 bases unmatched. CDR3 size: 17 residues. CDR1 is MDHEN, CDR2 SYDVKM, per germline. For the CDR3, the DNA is TGTGCCAGCAGCCCCCCTTTAGCGGGAGGGCCGATGGGGGAGCAGTACTTC. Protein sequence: CASSPPLAGGPMGEQYF.

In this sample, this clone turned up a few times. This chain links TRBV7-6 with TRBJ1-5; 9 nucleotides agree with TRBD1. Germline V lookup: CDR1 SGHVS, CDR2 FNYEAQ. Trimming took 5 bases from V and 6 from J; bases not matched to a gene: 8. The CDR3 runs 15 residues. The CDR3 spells CASSVGTGPAQPQHF. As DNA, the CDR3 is TGTGCCAGCAGCGTCGGGACAGGGCCGGCTCAGCCCCAGCATTTT.

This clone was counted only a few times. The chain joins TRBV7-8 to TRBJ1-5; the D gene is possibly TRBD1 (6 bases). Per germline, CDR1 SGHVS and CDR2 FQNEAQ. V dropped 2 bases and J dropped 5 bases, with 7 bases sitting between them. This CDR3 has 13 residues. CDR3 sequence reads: CASSLSGDQPQHF. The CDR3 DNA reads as TGTGCCAGCAGCTTATCAGGGGATCAGCCCCAGCATTTT.

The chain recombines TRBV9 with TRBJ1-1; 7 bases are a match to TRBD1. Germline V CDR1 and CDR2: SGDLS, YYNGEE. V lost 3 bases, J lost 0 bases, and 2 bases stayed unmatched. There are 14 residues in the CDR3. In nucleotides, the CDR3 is TGTGCCAGCAGCGAAAGGGGGCTGAACACTGAAGCTTTCTTT. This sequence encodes CASSERGLNTEAFF. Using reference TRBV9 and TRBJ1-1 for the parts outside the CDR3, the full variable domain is DSGVTQTPKHLITATGQRVTLRCSPRSGDLSVYWYQQSLDQGLQFLIQYYNGEERAKGNILERFSAQQFPDLHSELNLSSLELGDSALYFCASSERGLNTEAFFGQGTRLTVV.

The CDR3: CASSSLWRVSNEQFF. Written as DNA, the CDR3 is TGTGCCAGCAGCTCCCTTTGGAGGGTATCAAATGAGCAGTTCTTC. J is TRBJ2-1 and V is TRBV11-2; maybe TRBD2 (6 bases). This CDR3 is built from 15 residues. Trimming pared 4 bases from V and 7 bases from J, leaving 17 bases between. Germline CDR1 SGHAT, CDR2 FQNNGV.

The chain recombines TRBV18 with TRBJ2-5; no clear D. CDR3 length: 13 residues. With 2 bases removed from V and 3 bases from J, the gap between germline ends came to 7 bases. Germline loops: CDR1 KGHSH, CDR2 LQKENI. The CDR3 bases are TGTGCCAGCTCACCAGGCCGGGAAGAGACCCAGTACTTC. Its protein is CASSPGREETQYF.

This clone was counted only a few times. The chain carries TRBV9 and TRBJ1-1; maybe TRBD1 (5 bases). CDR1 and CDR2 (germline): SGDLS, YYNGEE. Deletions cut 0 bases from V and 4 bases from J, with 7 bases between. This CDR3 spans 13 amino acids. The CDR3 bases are TGTGCCAGCAGCGTAGGGAGGGGCACTGAAGCTTTCTTT. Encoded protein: CASSVGRGTEAFF.

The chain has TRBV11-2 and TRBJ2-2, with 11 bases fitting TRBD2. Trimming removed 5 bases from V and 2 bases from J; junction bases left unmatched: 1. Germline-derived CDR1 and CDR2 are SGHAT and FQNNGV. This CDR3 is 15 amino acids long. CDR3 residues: CASSRLAGNTGELFF. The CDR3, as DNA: TGTGCCAGCAGCCGACTAGCGGGAAACACCGGGGAGCTGTTTTTT.

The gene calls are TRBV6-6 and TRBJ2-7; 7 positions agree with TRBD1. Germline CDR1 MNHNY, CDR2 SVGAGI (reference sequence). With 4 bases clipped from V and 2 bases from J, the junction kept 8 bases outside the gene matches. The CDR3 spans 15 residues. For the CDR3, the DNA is TGTGCCAGCAGTTTACCGGGACAGCAACCCTACGAGCAGTACTTC. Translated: CASSLPGQQPYEQYF.

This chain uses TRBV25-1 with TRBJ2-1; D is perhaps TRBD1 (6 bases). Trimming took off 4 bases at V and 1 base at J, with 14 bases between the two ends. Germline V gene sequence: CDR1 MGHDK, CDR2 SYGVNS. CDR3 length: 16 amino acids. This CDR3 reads CASSGSGQKSYNEQFF. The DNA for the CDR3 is TGTGCCAGCAGTGGTTCCGGACAGAAATCCTACAATGAGCAGTTCTTC.

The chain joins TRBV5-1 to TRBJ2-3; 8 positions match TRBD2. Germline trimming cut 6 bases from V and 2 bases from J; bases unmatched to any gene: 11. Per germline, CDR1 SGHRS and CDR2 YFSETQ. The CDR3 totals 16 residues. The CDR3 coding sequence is TGCGCCAGCACCCAGACCGGGACTAGGGCCACAGATACGCAGTATTTT. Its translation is CASTQTGTRATDTQYF.

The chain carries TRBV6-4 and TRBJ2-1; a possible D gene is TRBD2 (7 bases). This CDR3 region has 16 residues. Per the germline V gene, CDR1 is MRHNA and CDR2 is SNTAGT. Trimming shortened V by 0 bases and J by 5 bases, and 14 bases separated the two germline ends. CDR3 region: CASSDSGRGPNNEQFF. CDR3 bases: TGTGCCAGCAGTGACTCGGGGCGGGGGCCCAACAATGAGCAGTTCTTC.

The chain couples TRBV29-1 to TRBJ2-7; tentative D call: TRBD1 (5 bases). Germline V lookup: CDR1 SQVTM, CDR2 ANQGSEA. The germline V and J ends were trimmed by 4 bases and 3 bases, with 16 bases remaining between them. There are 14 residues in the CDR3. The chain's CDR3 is CSVARQGRFYEQYF. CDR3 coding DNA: TGCAGCGTTGCACGGCAGGGTCGTTTCTACGAGCAGTACTTC.

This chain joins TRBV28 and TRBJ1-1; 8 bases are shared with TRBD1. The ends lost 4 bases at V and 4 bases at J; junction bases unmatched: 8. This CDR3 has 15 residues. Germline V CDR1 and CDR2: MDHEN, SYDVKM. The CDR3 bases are TGTGCCAGCAGTTCCCAGGGGGCTGGGTCCACTGAAGCTTTCTTT. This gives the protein CASSSQGAGSTEAFF.

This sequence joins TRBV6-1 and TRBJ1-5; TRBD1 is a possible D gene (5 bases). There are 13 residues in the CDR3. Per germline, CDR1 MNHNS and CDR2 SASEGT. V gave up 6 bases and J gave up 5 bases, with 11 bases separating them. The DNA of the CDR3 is TGTGCCAGCAGGCAATCGGGGGATCAGCCCCAGCATTTT. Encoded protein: CASRQSGDQPQHF.

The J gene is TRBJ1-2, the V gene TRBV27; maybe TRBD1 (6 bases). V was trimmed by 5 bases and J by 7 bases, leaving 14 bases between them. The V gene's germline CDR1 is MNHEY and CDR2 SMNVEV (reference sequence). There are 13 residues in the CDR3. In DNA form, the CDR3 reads TGTGCCAGCAGTCTACAGGGAGTTGGTGGCTACACCTTC. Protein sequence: CASSLQGVGGYTF.

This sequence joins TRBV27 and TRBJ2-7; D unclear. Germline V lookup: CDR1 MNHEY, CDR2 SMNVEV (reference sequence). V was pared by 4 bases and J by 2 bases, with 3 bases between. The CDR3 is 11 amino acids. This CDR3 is CASSSAYEQYF. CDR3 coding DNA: TGTGCCAGCAGTTCCGCCTACGAGCAGTACTTC.

Here the CDR3 DNA reads TGTGCCAGTAGAAAGCGGGAGGGCTCCCATGAGCAGTTCTTC. Translated: CASRKREGSHEQFF. J is TRBJ2-1 and V is TRBV19, with TRBD2 matching 10 bases. The trim removed 6 bases at V and 8 bases at J, leaving 7 bases unmatched. Germline V CDR1 and CDR2: LNHDA, SQIVND (reference sequence). The CDR3 runs to 14 residues.

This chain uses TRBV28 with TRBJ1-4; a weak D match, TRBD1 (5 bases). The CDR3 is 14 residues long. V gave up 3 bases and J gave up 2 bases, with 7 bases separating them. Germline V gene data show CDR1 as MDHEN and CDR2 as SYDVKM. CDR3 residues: CASSFAGTNEKLFF. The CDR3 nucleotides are TGTGCCAGCAGTTTTGCAGGGACTAATGAAAAACTGTTTTTT.

CDR3 bases: TGTGCCAGTCGGGACAGGGACACCGGGGAGCTGTTTTTT. Its translation is CASRDRDTGELFF. The rearrangement uses TRBV19 and TRBJ2-2, with TRBD1 identical over 9 bases. The CDR3 spans 13 residues. Germline CDR1 and CDR2: LNHDA and SQIVND (reference sequence). V lost 8 bases to trimming and J lost 3 bases; unmatched junction nucleotides: 1.

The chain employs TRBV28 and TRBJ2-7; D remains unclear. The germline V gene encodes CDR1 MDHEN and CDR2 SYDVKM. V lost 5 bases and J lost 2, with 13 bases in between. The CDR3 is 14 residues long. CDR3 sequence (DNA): TGTGCCAGCAGTGCAAGACTGGATCCCTACGAGCAGTACTTC. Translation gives CASSARLDPYEQYF.

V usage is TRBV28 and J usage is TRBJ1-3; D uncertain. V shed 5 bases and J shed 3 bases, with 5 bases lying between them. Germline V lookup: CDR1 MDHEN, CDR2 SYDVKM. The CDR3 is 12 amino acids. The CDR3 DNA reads TGTGCCAGCAGTACTTATGGAAACACCATATATTTT. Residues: CASSTYGNTIYF.

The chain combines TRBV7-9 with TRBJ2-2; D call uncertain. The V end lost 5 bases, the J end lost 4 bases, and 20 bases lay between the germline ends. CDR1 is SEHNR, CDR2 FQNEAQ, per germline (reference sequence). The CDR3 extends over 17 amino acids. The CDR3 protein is CASSIHLPNSGTGELFF. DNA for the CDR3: TGTGCCAGCAGCATTCATCTGCCTAACTCGGGCACCGGGGAGCTGTTTTTT.

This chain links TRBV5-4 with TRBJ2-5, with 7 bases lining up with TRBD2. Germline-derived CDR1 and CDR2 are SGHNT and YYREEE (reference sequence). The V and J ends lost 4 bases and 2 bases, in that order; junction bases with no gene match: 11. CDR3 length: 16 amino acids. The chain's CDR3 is CASSPSGGGLQETQYF. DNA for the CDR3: TGTGCCAGCAGCCCGAGTGGCGGGGGACTTCAAGAGACCCAGTACTTC.

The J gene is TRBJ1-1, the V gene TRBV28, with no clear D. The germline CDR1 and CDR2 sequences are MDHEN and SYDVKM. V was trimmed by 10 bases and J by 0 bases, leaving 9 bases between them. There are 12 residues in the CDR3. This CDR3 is CAIQTLNTEAFF. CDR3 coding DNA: TGTGCCATCCAGACACTGAACACTGAAGCTTTCTTT. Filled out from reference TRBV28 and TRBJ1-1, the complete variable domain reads DVKVTQSSRYLVKRTGEKVFLECVQDMDHENMFWYRQDPGLGLRLIYFSYDVKMKEKGDIPEGYSVSREKKERFSLILESASTNQTSMYLCAIQTLNTEAFFGQGTRLTVV.